Listed here is a single TCR beta chain. Sequenced by immunoSEQ multiplex PCR; TCRdb stores in-frame clones only, minus some. The sample has roughly 2 million clones, approximately 94% seen once; the top ten hold around 0.13%. This specimen comes from a study of shared clonotypes between healthy human individuals. The sequence was collected from a man aged 18 to 30 in good health. The sequencing sample was made of naive CD4+ T cells sorted from blood. The subset was: CD45RA+ positively selected.

The CDR3 region is CASTTGGNTEAFF. The CDR3 coding sequence is TGTGCCAGCACCACAGGGGGGAACACTGAAGCTTTCTTT. V and J are TRBV28 and TRBJ1-1, with 8 bases fitting TRBD1. The CDR3 is 13 residues long. The V segment lost 7 bases and the J segment 1 base; nucleotides outside the gene matches: 2. CDR1 MDHEN and CDR2 SYDVKM come from the germline V gene.